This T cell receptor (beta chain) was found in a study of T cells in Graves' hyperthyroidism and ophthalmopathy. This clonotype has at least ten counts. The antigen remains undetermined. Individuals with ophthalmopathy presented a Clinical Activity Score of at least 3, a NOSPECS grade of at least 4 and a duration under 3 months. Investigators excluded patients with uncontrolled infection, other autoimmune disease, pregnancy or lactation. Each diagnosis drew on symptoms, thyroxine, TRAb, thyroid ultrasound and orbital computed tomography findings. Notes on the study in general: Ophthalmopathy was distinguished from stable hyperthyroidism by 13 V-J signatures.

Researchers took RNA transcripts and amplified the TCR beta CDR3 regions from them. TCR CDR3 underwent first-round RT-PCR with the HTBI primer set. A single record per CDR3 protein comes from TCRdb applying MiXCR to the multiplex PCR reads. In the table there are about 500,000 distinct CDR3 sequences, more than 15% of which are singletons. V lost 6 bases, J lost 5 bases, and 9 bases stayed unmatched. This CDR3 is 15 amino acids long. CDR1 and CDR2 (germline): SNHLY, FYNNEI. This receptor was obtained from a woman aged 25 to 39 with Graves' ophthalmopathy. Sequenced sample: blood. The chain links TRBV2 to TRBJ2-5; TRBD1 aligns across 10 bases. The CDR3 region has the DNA TGTGCCAGCAGGGAGACGACGGGACAGGGGGAGACCCAGTACTTC. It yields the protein CASRETTGQGETQYF.